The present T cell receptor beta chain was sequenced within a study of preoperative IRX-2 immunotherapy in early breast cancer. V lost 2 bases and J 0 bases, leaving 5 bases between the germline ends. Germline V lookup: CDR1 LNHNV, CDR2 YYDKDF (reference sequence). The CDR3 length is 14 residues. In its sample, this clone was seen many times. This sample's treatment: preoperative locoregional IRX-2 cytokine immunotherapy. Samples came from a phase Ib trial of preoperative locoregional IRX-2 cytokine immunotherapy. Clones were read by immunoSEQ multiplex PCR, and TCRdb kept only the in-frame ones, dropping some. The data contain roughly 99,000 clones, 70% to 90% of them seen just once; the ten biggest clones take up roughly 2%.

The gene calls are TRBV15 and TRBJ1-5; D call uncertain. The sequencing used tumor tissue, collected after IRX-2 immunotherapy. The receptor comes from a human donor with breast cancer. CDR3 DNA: TGTGCCACCAGCAGAAAGATTAGCAATCAGCCCCAGCATTTT. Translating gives CATSRKISNQPQHF.